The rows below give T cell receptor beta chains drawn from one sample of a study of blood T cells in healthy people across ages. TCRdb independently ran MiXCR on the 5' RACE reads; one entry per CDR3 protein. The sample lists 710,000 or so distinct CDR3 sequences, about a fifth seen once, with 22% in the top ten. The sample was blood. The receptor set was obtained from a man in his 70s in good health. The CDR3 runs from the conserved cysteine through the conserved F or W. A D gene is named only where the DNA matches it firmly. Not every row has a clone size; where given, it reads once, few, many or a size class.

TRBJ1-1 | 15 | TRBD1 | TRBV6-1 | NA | TGTGCCAGCAGGGGAGGACAGGGTATGAACACTGAAGCTTTCTTT | CASRGGQGMNTEAFF
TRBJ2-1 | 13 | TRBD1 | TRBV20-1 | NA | TGCAGTGCCTGGACAGGGGGCTCGAATGAGCAGTTCTTC | CSAWTGGSNEQFF
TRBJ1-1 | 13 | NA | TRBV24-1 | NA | TGTGCCACCGGGTGTTGGGGCTGGACTGAAGCTTTCTTT | CATGCWGWTEAFF
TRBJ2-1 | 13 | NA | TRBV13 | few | TGTGCCAGCAGCCATGGATCGGACACTGAGCAGTTCTTC | CASSHGSDTEQFF
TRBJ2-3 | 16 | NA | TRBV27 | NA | TGTGCCAGCAGTTTACTTACCCGTAGGGGAGGAGATACGCAGTATTTT | CASSLLTRRGGDTQYF
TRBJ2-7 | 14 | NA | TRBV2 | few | TGTGCCAGCACCTTCTGGGGGGAGACCTACGAGCAGTACTTC | CASTFWGETYEQYF
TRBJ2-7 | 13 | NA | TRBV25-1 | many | TGTGCCAGCAGTCCACAGGGATTTTACGAGCAGTACTTC | CASSPQGFYEQYF
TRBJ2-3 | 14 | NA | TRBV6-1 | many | TGTGCCATCGGCGGGCCGCTATACACAGATACGCAGTATTTT | CAIGGPLYTDTQYF
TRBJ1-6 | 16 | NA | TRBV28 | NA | TGTGCCAGCAGTTTTGGGGGCAGACGAAATAATTCACCCCTCCACTTT | CASSFGGRRNNSPLHF
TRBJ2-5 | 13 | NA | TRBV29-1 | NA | TGCAGCGTTGCACAGACTAGCCAAGAGACCCAGTACTTC | CSVAQTSQETQYF
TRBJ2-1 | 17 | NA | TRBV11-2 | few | TGTGCCAGCAGCGTTAACTCAGCGGGTAGCTCCTACAATGAGCAGTTCTTC | CASSVNSAGSSYNEQFF
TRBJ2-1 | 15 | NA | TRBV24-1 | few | TGTGCCACCAGTGATTTCCGGACCACCAGTAATGAGCAGTTCTTC | CATSDFRTTSNEQFF
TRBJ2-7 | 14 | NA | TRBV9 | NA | TGTGCCAGCAGCGTAGCTACTCGGGGCGACGAGCAGTACTTC | CASSVATRGDEQYF
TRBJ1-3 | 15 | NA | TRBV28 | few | TGTGCCAGCAGTCCCTACCTTTACGCCGGAAACACCATATATTTT | CASSPYLYAGNTIYF
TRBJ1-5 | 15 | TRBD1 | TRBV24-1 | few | TGTGCCACCAGTGCCTCAGGGGGCGGCAATCAGCCCCAGCATTTT | CATSASGGGNQPQHF
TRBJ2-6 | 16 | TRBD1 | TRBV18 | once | TGTGCCAGCTCCCCGAACAGGGGGCCTGGGGCCAACGTCCTGACTTTC | CASSPNRGPGANVLTF
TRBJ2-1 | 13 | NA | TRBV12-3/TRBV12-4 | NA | TGTGCCAGCAGTTTACAGGGCCACAATGAGCAGTTCTTC | CASSLQGHNEQFF
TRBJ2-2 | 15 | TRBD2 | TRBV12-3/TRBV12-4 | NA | TGTGCCAGCAGTCGGACTAGCGGGAGGGCCGGGGAGCTGTTTTTT | CASSRTSGRAGELFF
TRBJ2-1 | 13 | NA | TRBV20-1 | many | TGCAGTGCTAGAGGTCAGGGCGGCAATGAGCAGTTCTTC | CSARGQGGNEQFF
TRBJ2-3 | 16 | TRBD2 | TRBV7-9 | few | TGTGCCAGCAGCTCGACTAGCGGGAGGGCCCGGGATACGCAGTATTTT | CASSSTSGRARDTQYF
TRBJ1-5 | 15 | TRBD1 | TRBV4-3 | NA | TGCGCCAGCAGCCGCGGACAGGGGGCGGCTCAGCCCCAGCATTTT | CASSRGQGAAQPQHF
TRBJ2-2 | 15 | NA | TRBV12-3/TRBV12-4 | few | TGTGCCAGCAGGCTTGGCGGGGGCCCCGCCGGGGAGCTGTTTTTT | CASRLGGGPAGELFF
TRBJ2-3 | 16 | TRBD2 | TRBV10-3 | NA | TGTGCCATCAGTGCGAGCGGGAGTGGAGGCACAGATACGCAGTATTTT | CAISASGSGGTDTQYF
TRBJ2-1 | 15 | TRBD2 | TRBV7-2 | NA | TGTGCCAGCAGCACCGGGACTAGCGGTAGAGATGAGCAGTTCTTC | CASSTGTSGRDEQFF
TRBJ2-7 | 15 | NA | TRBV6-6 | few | TGTGCCAGCAGCAGGGATCCTCTGACTACGTCCGAGCAGTACTTC | CASSRDPLTTSEQYF
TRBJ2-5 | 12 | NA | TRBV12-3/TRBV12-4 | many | TGTGCCAGCAGTTTTACAGGGGAGACCCAGTACTTC | CASSFTGETQYF
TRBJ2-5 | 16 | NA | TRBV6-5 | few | TGTGCCAGCAGTTACTCTTCCGGACACCTACAAGAGACCCAGCACTTC | CASSYSSGHLQETQHF
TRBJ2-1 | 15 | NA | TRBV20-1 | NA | TGCAGTGCTAGAGGCCCAGCGGAAACCTACAATGAGCAGTTCTTC | CSARGPAETYNEQFF